This TCR beta chain originates from a study of blood T cells in healthy people across ages. General study results and limits: Naive T cell percentage and TCR beta diversity correlated strongly.

The second PCR ran 7 to 11 cycles with a sample-barcoded 5' primer and J-beta primers. TCRdb ran MiXCR on the 5' RACE reads and lists one entry per CDR3 protein. This table holds about 1,800,000 distinct CDR3 sequences, 28% found once. Donors were healthy Caucasian individuals from Russia aged about 6 to 90. This clonotype was counted ten times or more. Its antigen is unknown. This TCR was sampled from a woman aged 30 to 39 in good health. Sequences were obtained from blood.

CDR3 loop: CASIRGTALCEQYF. The CDR3 nucleotides read TGTGCCAGCATCCGGGGGACAGCGCTTTGCGAGCAGTACTTC. V and J are TRBV12-3 or TRBV12-4 and TRBJ2-7; D is perhaps TRBD1 (7 bases). CDR3 length: 14 amino acids. Between the trimmed V and J ends, which lost 7 bases and 6 bases, there was a span of 19 bases.